The 10 T cell receptor beta chains presented below share a single source sample, sequenced in a study of CD4 and CD8 cells across lung adenocarcinoma regions. Via MiXCR, TCRdb re-called the PCR reads, giving one row per CDR3 protein. The table lists fewer than 15,000 distinct CDR3 sequences, approximately 54% of them singletons. Material for sequencing was CD8+ T cells from the margin of a lung tumor. The source is a female donor with lung adenocarcinoma. The CD4 and CD8 labels of this study may be unreliable.

Many counts were recorded for this clonotype. This chain links TRBV6-5 with TRBJ2-5; 7 bases are a match to TRBD1. V was clipped by 2 bases and J by 5 bases; unmatched bases: 11. The CDR3 extends over 16 amino acids. Germline values: CDR1 MNHEY, CDR2 SVGAGI. CDR3 region: CASSYEGARVGETQYF. The CDR3 region has the DNA TGTGCCAGCAGTTACGAGGGGGCGCGGGTCGGGGAGACCCAGTACTTC.

In the case of this clonotype: An end of the junction does not agree with germline; a read error may underlie this. The chain is built from TRBV25-1 and TRBJ2-3; 9 bases agree with TRBD1. Germline-derived CDR1 and CDR2 are MGHDK and SYGVNS. There are 16 residues in the CDR3. CDR3 sequence: CASREYGGQGSETQYF. The CDR3 nucleotides are TGTGCCAGCAGGGAATACGGGGGACAGGGCTCAGAGACCCAGTATTTT.

This clonotype is termed medium-sized. The chain joins TRBV11-3 to TRBJ2-1; 7 nucleotides match TRBD2. The CDR3 runs to 14 residues. After removal of 5 bases from V and 9 bases from J, the junction contained 10 bases not matched to a gene. Germline CDR1 reads SGHNT; CDR2 reads YENEEA. Here the CDR3 reads CASSTGGGKGEQFF. The CDR3 coding sequence is TGTGCCAGCAGCACGGGGGGAGGGAAAGGTGAGCAGTTCTTC.

Concerning this clonotype itself: One end of the junction does not line up with germline, which may come from a read error. The V call is TRBV10-1, the J call TRBJ2-4; possibly TRBD1 or TRBD2 for D (5 bases each). Germline values: CDR1 WNHNN, CDR2 SYGVQD (reference sequence). The CDR3 covers 14 residues. The CDR3, as DNA: TGCGCCAGCACGGGGCTAAGAGCCAAAAACATGCAGTATTTC. Translation: CASTGLRAKNMQYF.

The chain employs TRBV4-1 and TRBJ2-7, with D perhaps matching TRBD2 (6 bases). Trimming removed 0 bases at V and 0 bases at J, with 15 bases between. CDR1 is MGHRA and CDR2 is YSYEKL in the germline V gene. The CDR3 is 17 amino acids. Here the CDR3 reads CASSQDKWDSISYEQYF. The CDR3, as DNA: TGCGCCAGCAGCCAAGATAAGTGGGACTCCATCTCCTACGAGCAGTACTTC.

This clonotype is medium-sized. The chain joins TRBV10-1 to TRBJ1-1; D gene ambiguous. V lost 4 bases to trimming and J lost 4 bases, with 10 bases between them. CDR3 length: 13 residues. Germline CDR1 reads WNHNN; CDR2 reads SYGVQD (reference sequence). As DNA, the CDR3 is TGCGCCAGCAGTGGGGTGATAGGCACTGAAGCTTTCTTT. Amino acid sequence: CASSGVIGTEAFF.

This sequence joins TRBV11-2 and TRBJ1-3; D is undetermined. CDR1 and CDR2 (germline): SGHAT, FQNNGV. This CDR3 spans 11 amino acids. V lost 6 bases, J lost 4 bases, and 4 bases lay in between. The CDR3, as DNA: TGTGCCAGCAGTATAGGAAACACCATATATTTT. This gives the protein CASSIGNTIYF.

Turning to this clonotype: At one of its ends the junction is not consistent with the germline gene, which may arise from a read error. V usage is TRBV4-1 and J usage is TRBJ2-5; D is possibly TRBD2 (7 bases). This CDR3 is 16 amino acids long. Germline V lookup: CDR1 MGHRA, CDR2 YSYEKL. This CDR3 reads CASGGGGGGAKETQYF. In nucleotides, the CDR3 is TGCGCCAGCGGGGGGGGCGGAGGGGGTGCCAAAGAGACGCAGTACTTC.

The chain combines TRBV6-1 with TRBJ1-5; 8 nucleotides align to TRBD1. The germline V gene has CDR1 MNHNS and CDR2 SASEGT. CDR3 length equals 16 residues. The ends lost 4 bases at V and 2 bases at J; junction bases unmatched: 7. CDR3 DNA sequence: TGTGCCAGCAGTGTTAGTCGGGGACAGGGCAATCAGCCCCAGCATTTT. Its protein product is CASSVSRGQGNQPQHF.

The V and J genes are TRBV6-1 and TRBJ2-2; D possibly corresponds to TRBD1 (6 bases). The germline V gene has CDR1 MNHNS and CDR2 SASEGT. V lost 7 bases and J 5 bases, leaving 11 bases between the germline ends. The CDR3 length is 13 residues. CDR3 nucleotides: TGTGCCAGCAAGGGGGTGGGGACCGGGGAGCTGTTTTTT. This sequence encodes CASKGVGTGELFF.